These T cell receptor beta chains were read from a single sample in a study of T cells in Graves' hyperthyroidism and ophthalmopathy. A single record per CDR3 protein comes from TCRdb applying MiXCR to the multiplex PCR reads. The table lists fewer than 650,000 distinct CDR3 sequences, about 46% of them singletons. The specimen was peripheral blood or thyroid tissue (not recorded which). The source is an adult woman with Graves' disease, either hyperthyroidism or ophthalmopathy (not recorded which). Each CDR3 is given with its conserved first and last residue. A D gene is named only where the DNA matches it firmly. Only some rows state a clone size, as once, few, many or a class for expanded clones.

j_gene,abundance,d_gene,v_gene,CDR3nt,CDR3aa
TRBJ1-6,few,TRBD1,TRBV7-2,TGTGCCAGCAGCCTCCACCGGTGGGACAGGAGTTCACCCCTCCACTTT,CASSLHRWDRSSPLHF
TRBJ2-5,NA,NA,TRBV25-1,TGTGCCAGCAGTGGGGGGGGCCGACCCCAAGAGACCCAGTACTTC,CASSGGGRPQETQYF
TRBJ1-2,few,NA,TRBV6-2/TRBV6-3,TGTGCCAGCAGTTACCTCGTTGGTGTCTCTAACTATGGCTACACCTTC,CASSYLVGVSNYGYTF
TRBJ2-5,many,NA,TRBV20-1,TGCAGTGCTATCCCCAACCAAGAGACCCAGTACTTC,CSAIPNQETQYF
TRBJ2-2,NA,TRBD2,TRBV27,TGTGCCAGCAGTCTAGGTACTAGCGGGAACACCGGGGAGCTGTTTTTT,CASSLGTSGNTGELFF
TRBJ2-1,many,NA,TRBV7-9,TGTGCCAGCAGCTTTGCGGGCAATGAGCAGTTCTTC,CASSFAGNEQFF
TRBJ1-1,many,NA,TRBV4-1,TGCGCCAGCAGCCAACCGGAGCAGAAGAACACTGAAGCTTTCTTT,CASSQPEQKNTEAFF
TRBJ2-6,NA,NA,TRBV7-9,TGTGCCAGCAGCGGACCCCCACAGGTCTCTGGGGCCAACGTCCTGACTTTC,CASSGPPQVSGANVLTF
TRBJ1-6,NA,NA,TRBV15,TGTGCCACCAGCAGAGATCTTTCACCCCTCCACTTT,CATSRDLSPLHF
TRBJ1-1,many,TRBD1,TRBV5-1,TGTGCCAGCAGCTTAGGACAGGGGGGGAACACTGAAGCTTTCTTT,CASSLGQGGNTEAFF
TRBJ2-5,NA,TRBD2,TRBV7-9,TGTGCCAGCTTCCCGCCGGCAGCGGGAGGGGGATACCAAGAGACCCAGTACTTC,CASFPPAAGGGYQETQYF
TRBJ2-5,many,NA,TRBV24-1,TGTGCCACCTCCTCGGAGTCAGGAGAGACCCAGTACTTC,CATSSESGETQYF
TRBJ2-7,NA,TRBD2,TRBV7-8,TGTGCCAGCAGCCGAGGGACTAGGCCCGCGTGGGAGCAGTACTTC,CASSRGTRPAWEQYF
TRBJ2-2,NA,NA,TRBV6-6,TGTGCCAGCAGTGAAGGCAGAGACACCGGGGAGCTGTTTTTT,CASSEGRDTGELFF
TRBJ2-5,many,TRBD1,TRBV7-2,TGTGCCAGCAGCCAGACAGGGGGCGGAGAGACCCAGTACTTC,CASSQTGGGETQYF
TRBJ1-3,many,TRBD1,TRBV5-1,TGCGCCAGCAGTCCCGACGGGGACAGAGTCTCTGGAAACACCATATATTTT,CASSPDGDRVSGNTIYF
TRBJ1-2,many,TRBD1,TRBV7-8,TGTGCCAGCAGCTTAGTGTTTGGACAGGGATATGGCTACACCTTC,CASSLVFGQGYGYTF
TRBJ1-6,many,NA,TRBV30,TGTGCCTGGAGTTCGTTCGGACCACAATCGGATTCACCCCTCCACTTT,CAWSSFGPQSDSPLHF
TRBJ1-2,many,NA,TRBV24-1,TGTGCCACCAGTGATTCCGGGGACGATGGCTACACCTTC,CATSDSGDDGYTF
TRBJ2-2,many,NA,TRBV24-1,TGTGCCACTCGGACGAGGACCGGGGAGCTGTTTTTT,CATRTRTGELFF
TRBJ2-5,NA,NA,TRBV7-9,TGTGCCAGCAGCTTAGACGGCAGAGAAGAGACCCAGTACTTC,CASSLDGREETQYF
TRBJ1-5,many,NA,TRBV4-1,TGCGCCAGCAGCCCCGTGGCCGGCAATCAGCCCCAGCATTTT,CASSPVAGNQPQHF
TRBJ1-2,many,NA,TRBV20-1,TGCAGTGCTACTACCGGGACGAACTATGGCTACACCTTC,CSATTGTNYGYTF
TRBJ1-2,NA,TRBD1,TRBV27,TGTGCCAGCTCACCAGATAACAGGGGCATCGGCTACACCTTC,CASSPDNRGIGYTF
TRBJ2-7,NA,NA,TRBV25-1,TGTGCCAGCAGTGATCGGCTACCGAGCTCCTACGAGCAGTACTTC,CASSDRLPSSYEQYF
TRBJ1-1,many,NA,TRBV7-9,TGTGCCAGCAGCTTAAGGGAGGGGTCTGAAGCTTTCTTT,CASSLREGSEAFF
TRBJ2-5,NA,TRBD2,TRBV10-3,TGTGCCATCAACGCTGTAGCGGGGGCCCCAGAGACCCAGTACTTC,CAINAVAGAPETQYF
TRBJ2-7,NA,NA,TRBV7-9,TGTGCCAGCAGTCCCCTCCTTGGATCCTACGAGCAGTACTTC,CASSPLLGSYEQYF
TRBJ2-5,many,NA,TRBV10-3,TGTGCCACCGGCGCGGGGGCAGGGGAGACCCAGTACTTC,CATGAGAGETQYF
TRBJ1-6,few,TRBD1,TRBV30,TGTGCCTGGAGTGTACAGGGGCTGCGGTCCTATAATTCACCCCTCCACTTT,CAWSVQGLRSYNSPLHF
TRBJ2-3,NA,TRBD1,TRBV2,TGTGCCAGCAGGAGGCAGGGGGCCTTGGGGACAGATACGCAGTATTTT,CASRRQGALGTDTQYF
TRBJ2-7,NA,TRBD1,TRBV11-2,TGTGCCAGCAGCTTAAGTACGCCGGGACAGGGCTCCTACGAGCAGTACTTC,CASSLSTPGQGSYEQYF
TRBJ1-4,few,NA,TRBV5-8,TGTGCCAGCACCCCCGGGGGTGGTAATGAAAAACTGTTTTTT,CASTPGGGNEKLFF